This T cell receptor beta chain originates from a study of cytomegalovirus exposure and HLA in healthy donors. Study-level results: Reported performance of the classifier showed diagnosis of cytomegalovirus status with high specificity and sensitivity. Within a later analysis, the majority of CMV-associated TCR beta chains appeared HLA-restricted. The study flagged some 170 TCR beta chains as cytomegalovirus-associated.

PCR amplification relied on 60 Vbeta primers (plus 13 Jbeta primers). This table comes from immunoSEQ multiplex PCR, and its TCRdb copy is limited to in-frame clones, with some not included. The sample yields about 170,000 clones, under 80% seen once. In this sample, this clone turned up once. Its antigen is not known. Germline V gene data show CDR1 as MNHEY and CDR2 as SMNVEV (reference sequence). V lost 4 bases, J lost 4 bases, and 10 bases lay in between. The CDR3 length is 14 residues. This sequence was found in a middle-aged man in good health and CMV-seronegative. Material: PBMCs. This chain connects TRBV27 to TRBJ2-2; D unclear. CDR3 in amino acids: CASSSPLRTGELFF. CDR3 nucleotides: TGTGCCAGCAGTTCCCCCCTCCGCACCGGGGAGCTGTTTTTT.